This TCR beta chain was found in a study of PD-L1 blockade in urothelial cancer. The time point here: pretreatment peripheral blood. The assay was immunoSEQ multiplex PCR, and TCRdb's table has in-frame clones only and misses some. The table lists around 63,000 clones, roughly 79% of them singletons. Study outcomes and limitations: Better survival was predicted when blood TCR clonality before treatment fell below the median.

Notes on this clone: The antigen is undetermined.

CDR1 is SEHNR, CDR2 FQNEAQ, per germline (reference sequence). This CDR3 region has 14 residues. J was trimmed by 6 bases and V by 4 bases; bases with no gene match: 8. Sequencing used PBMCs, obtained around atezolizumab (anti-PD-L1) treatment. The chain uses TRBV7-9 and TRBJ1-2, with TRBD1 matching over 7 bases. The receptor's source is a man in his 70s with urothelial cancer. CDR3 bases: TGTGCCAGCAGCTCAAGGACAGGAGCAAATGGCTACACCTTC. Translating it yields CASSSRTGANGYTF.